This is a list of T cell receptor beta chains from one sample in a study of blood T cell repertoires in COVID-19. Libraries were prepared by immunoSEQ multiplex PCR; TCRdb keeps only in-frame clonotypes and omits some of them. Found here are roughly 73,000 clones, around 87% of them singletons; the top ten hold 3% to 5%. Sequenced: peripheral blood. These receptors came from a man aged 65-85 years with active COVID-19. CDR3s include the opening cysteine and the closing phenylalanine or tryptophan. Each record gives: J gene, V gene, D gene, CDR3 length, clone size, CDR3 DNA, CDR3 protein. The D gene is left open where the match is weak. The size of a clone is reported for some rows only, either as once, few or many, or as a class for expanded clones.

>TRBJ1-2|TRBV7-2|TRBD1|15|-
TGTGCCAGCAGTCCCGGCCCAGGGGGCAGGTATGGCTACACCTTC
CASSPGPGGRYGYTF
>TRBJ2-7|TRBV19|TRBD2|14|-
TGTGCCAGTAGTATTTGGGCTAGCGGCAGAGAGCAGTACTTC
CASSIWASGREQYF
>TRBJ2-3|TRBV27|TRBD2|15|-
TGTGCCAGCAGGGGGACTAGCGGGGACACAGATACGCAGTATTTT
CASRGTSGDTDTQYF
>TRBJ1-2|TRBV5-1|TRBD1|13|-
TGCGCCAGCAGCCGGACAGGGGACTATGGCTACACCTTC
CASSRTGDYGYTF
>TRBJ1-2|TRBV11-3|-|15|once
TGTGCCAGCAGCTTTAGCGAGGCTCGGCTATATGGCTACACCTTC
CASSFSEARLYGYTF
>TRBJ2-1|TRBV6-2/TRBV6-3|TRBD2|14|-
TGTGCCAGCACCCCGGGAGGTGGCTACAATGAGCAGTTCTTC
CASTPGGGYNEQFF
>TRBJ2-7|TRBV24-1|-|13|-
TGTGCCACCAGTGATTTCTGGCGGCACGAGCAGTACTTC
CATSDFWRHEQYF
>TRBJ1-5|TRBV6-2/TRBV6-3|-|16|-
TGTGCCAGCAGTCAAGGCGGGGGCTATAGCAATCAGCCCCAGCATTTT
CASSQGGGYSNQPQHF
>TRBJ2-3|TRBV6-1|-|15|-
TGTGCCAGCAGTGAAGGGGGCAGGCCCACAGATACGCAGTATTTT
CASSEGGRPTDTQYF
>TRBJ2-7|TRBV18|-|13|-
TGTGCCAGCTCACCCGACGGCCGCGGCGAGCAGTACTTC
CASSPDGRGEQYF
>TRBJ2-7|TRBV6-5|TRBD1|14|-
TGTGCCAGCAGTTACGGACAGGGGGCATCCGAGCAGTACTTC
CASSYGQGASEQYF
>TRBJ2-1|TRBV5-4|TRBD1|14|-
TGTGCCAGCAGCCCACAGGGGGGACGGAATGAGCAGTTCTTC
CASSPQGGRNEQFF
>TRBJ1-4|TRBV10-3|-|14|-
TGTGCCATCAGTGAGTCGGGGCGGAATCTGGGACTGTTTTTT
CAISESGRNLGLFF